The 11 T cell receptor beta chains below all came from one sample that was sequenced in a study of immune evolution from preneoplasia to lung adenocarcinoma. Profiling relied on immunoSEQ multiplex PCR, and the TCRdb table lists in-frame clones only, not all of them. The sample holds thousands of clones, less than 85% seen once. The specimen was FFPE lung adenocarcinoma in situ tissue. The receptors shown here come from a person between 65 and 79 years old with lung adenocarcinoma.

The V gene is TRBV6-4, the J gene TRBJ2-7, with TRBD1 identical over 7 bases. The germline CDR1 and CDR2 sequences are MRHNA and SNTAGT. J gave up 1 base and V 7 bases, and 7 bases lay outside the gene matches. The CDR3 consists of 14 residues. CDR3 DNA: TGTGCCAGCAACCGGGACAGTCCTTCCTACGAGCAGTACTTC. Translated, it gives CASNRDSPSYEQYF.

V usage is TRBV28 and J usage is TRBJ2-7; 7 bases are a match to TRBD1. Germline lookup yields CDR1 MDHEN and CDR2 SYDVKM. The V gene end was trimmed by 5 bases and the J gene end by 5 bases; junction bases not matched to a gene: 9. The CDR3 is 14 residues long. The CDR3 loop reads CASSRQGTSHEQYF. DNA of the CDR3: TGTGCCAGCAGTAGACAGGGCACATCCCACGAGCAGTACTTC.

V and J are TRBV30 and TRBJ2-3; D is unresolved. The CDR3 is 12 residues long. Germline loops: CDR1 GTSNPN, CDR2 SVGIG (reference sequence). The V end was cut by 3 bases, the J end by 11 bases, with 15 bases between. CDR3 loop: CAWRAPWMMQYF. CDR3 DNA sequence: TGTGCCTGGAGGGCTCCCTGGATGATGCAGTATTTT. Based on the CDR3 plus reference TRBV30 and TRBJ2-3, the full variable domain is SQTIHQWPATLVQPVGSPLSLECTVEGTSNPNLYWYRQAAGRGLQLLFYSVGIGQISSEVPQNLSASRPQDRQFILSSKKLLLSDSGFYLCAWRAPWMMQYFGPGTRLTVL.

The chain has TRBV4-1 and TRBJ2-1, with 7 bases that match TRBD1. V shed 4 bases, J shed 2 bases, and the junction held 5 bases outside the gene matches. The germline gives CDR1 MGHRA, CDR2 YSYEKL. The CDR3 contains 15 residues. As DNA, the CDR3 is TGCGCCAGCAGCCTGACGGGACAGACCTACAATGAGCAGTTCTTC. Its protein is CASSLTGQTYNEQFF.

V usage is TRBV10-1 and J usage is TRBJ1-3, with D possibly being TRBD1 (5 bases). This CDR3 is 14 amino acids long. Germline V gene data show CDR1 as WNHNN and CDR2 as SYGVQD (reference sequence). V lost 7 bases to trimming and J lost 0 bases, with 10 bases between them. The CDR3 region is CASTGTNSGNTIYF. The CDR3 nucleotides are TGCGCCAGCACTGGGACGAACTCTGGAAACACCATATATTTT.

V is TRBV28 and J is TRBJ2-5; unclear D gene. The DNA end is a closer match to TRBJ2-7, so the J assignment may be wrong. Per germline, CDR1 MDHEN and CDR2 SYDVKM. The CDR3 is 11 residues long. Written as DNA, the CDR3 is TGTGCCAGCAGTTTGAACTACGAGCAGTACTTC. This encodes CASSLNYEQYF.

The chain is built from TRBV15 and TRBJ2-1, with D tentatively TRBD2 (6 bases). The V gene lost 1 base and the J gene lost 8 bases, with 6 bases spanning the gap. In germline, CDR1 is LNHNV, CDR2 YYDKDF (reference sequence). The CDR3 has 12 amino acids. The CDR3 DNA is TGTGCCACCAGCAGAGCGGGAGATGAGCAGTTCTTC. Translating it yields CATSRAGDEQFF.

This clone was observed a single time. The gene calls are TRBV27 and TRBJ2-7; D is tentatively TRBD1 or TRBD2 (5 bases each). The CDR3 sequence is 15 residues long. CDR1 is MNHEY, CDR2 SMNVEV, per germline (reference sequence). Trimming left V 4 bases short and J 2 bases short, with 15 bases between. The CDR3 is CASSSIQLGAYEQYF. The CDR3 DNA reads as TGTGCCAGCAGTTCTATCCAACTAGGGGCCTACGAGCAGTACTTC.

This clone was counted once. The germline gene is not matched at one end of the junction; a read error may be the cause. The rearrangement uses TRBV5-1 and TRBJ1-3; D remains unclear. CDR1 is SGHRS, CDR2 YFSETQ, per germline. The CDR3 contains 15 residues. The CDR3 DNA follows: TGCGCTAGCAGCTTGGCGGGTGACTCTGGAAACACCATATATTTT. It encodes CASSLAGDSGNTIYF.

The V call is TRBV5-1, the J call TRBJ2-4; perhaps D is TRBD1 or TRBD2 (7 bases each). CDR1 is SGHRS, CDR2 YFSETQ, per germline. V lost 0 bases and J 8 bases, leaving 15 bases between the germline ends. This CDR3 is 15 amino acids long. CDR3 loop: CASSLASAGGDIQYF. CDR3 nucleotides: TGCGCCAGCAGCTTGGCCTCCGCAGGGGGGGACATTCAGTACTTC.

This clone has only one observation. J is TRBJ2-7 and V is TRBV30; the match to TRBD1 covers 9 bases. Germline V gives CDR1 GTSNPN, CDR2 SVGIG (reference sequence). The CDR3 spans 14 residues. The V gene end was trimmed by 3 bases and the J gene end by 7 bases; junction bases not matched to a gene: 10. In DNA form, the CDR3 reads TGTGCCTGGAGGCGGACAGGGGTCTTGAGGGAGCAGTACTTC. Amino acids: CAWRRTGVLREQYF.